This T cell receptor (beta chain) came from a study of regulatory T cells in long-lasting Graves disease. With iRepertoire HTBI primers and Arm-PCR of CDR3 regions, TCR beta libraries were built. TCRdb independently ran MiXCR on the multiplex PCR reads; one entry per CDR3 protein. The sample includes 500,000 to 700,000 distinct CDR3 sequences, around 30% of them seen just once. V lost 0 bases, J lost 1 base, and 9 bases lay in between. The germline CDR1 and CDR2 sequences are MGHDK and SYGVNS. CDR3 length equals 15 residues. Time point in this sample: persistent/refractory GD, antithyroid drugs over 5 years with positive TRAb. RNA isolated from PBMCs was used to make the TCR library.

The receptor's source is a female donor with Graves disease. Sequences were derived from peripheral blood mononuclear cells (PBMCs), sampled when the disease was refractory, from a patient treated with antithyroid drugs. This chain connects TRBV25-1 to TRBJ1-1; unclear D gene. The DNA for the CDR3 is TGTGCCAGCAGTGAATACGGGGTAGGGAACACTGAAGCTTTCTTT. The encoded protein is CASSEYGVGNTEAFF.